The T cell receptor (beta chain) under discussion was sequenced for a study of cytomegalovirus exposure and HLA in healthy donors (dated by TCRdb to the late 2010s). Background on the whole study: According to an earlier analysis of 550 to 700 of the donors, about 179 million T cells yielded roughly 110 million unique TCR beta sequences and 276 Gb of sequence data. To predict cytomegalovirus infection status, the study brought together high-throughput TCR immunosequencing, statistical association of individual TCRs with disease status, and machine learning. In the later analysis, no new phenotypic data were used to find candidate immune exposures; instead, reliance was placed on TCR beta sequences and their occurrence across donors. Class I and class II HLA loci were covered by the typing at four-digit resolution. Donor age, sex, ethnicity and CMV serostatus were compiled alongside the repertoire data. In addition to the first cohort of 666 subjects, a separate validation cohort of approximately 130 different subjects was used. An early release covering roughly 600 HLA-typed donors comprised approximately 300 gigabases of sequencing data and roughly 86 million unique TCR sequences. The number of donors typed differed by locus, with about 629-640 for A, B, C, DRB1 and DQB1, around 500 for DQA1, 600 to 610 for DPA1, and some 450 for DPB1. To decide whether each TCR beta V gene segment behaved as functional or pseudogenic, an earlier analysis of approximately 620 of the donors relied on high-throughput TCR beta sequencing. On average, around 230,000 unique TCR beta nucleotide sequences were sequenced per donor among roughly 430 genotyped donors of the cohort, with roughly 20% of those sequences being non-productive. Every repertoire in the discovery cohort had been generated on one and the same sequencing platform. Roughly five DR-DQ haplotypes were handled as single units for association and clustering because linkage in the cohort was strong. The genetic ancestry cluster associated with self-reported Caucasian donors included 65% to 90% of the approximately 410 genotyped donors. In a later genetic analysis, genome-wide SNP genotypes for about three fifths of the 666 donors were used, and that subset was treated as a discovery cohort. The study aimed to test whether signatures of past pathogen exposure could be identified by cataloging public T cell receptors. A later analysis re-examined previously published TCR beta repertoires from roughly 650 donors and added high-resolution HLA genotyping to investigate patterns of TCR occurrence. The T cell repertoires of 666 subjects were profiled by immunosequencing and related to cytomegalovirus serostatus. The study at large found these results: The authors suggested that the approach could potentially be extended to other disease states and immunological phenotypes. In vitro tests confirmed that a few of the cytomegalovirus-associated TCR beta chains recognize cytomegalovirus antigens. In a later analysis, HLA-associated TCR beta chains were found to be more clonally expanded and to have lower generation probabilities than equally common non-associated chains. A later analysis reported that several top co-occurrence clusters appeared linked to parvovirus B19, influenza, CMV and Epstein-Barr virus. Some IMGT-functional V segments, including TRBV6-2 and TRBV6-3, could not be distinguished by the 87-base-pair reads and were therefore excluded. Compared with the approximately 720-donor mean, donors in an Asian-associated ancestry cluster had fewer N-insertions in productive TCRs, according to a later genetic analysis. In a later analysis, 15,000 to 20,000 TCR beta sequences were associated with specific HLA alleles at a false discovery rate of 0.05. In a later genetic analysis, a missense DCLRE1C variant was associated with V-gene and J-gene trimming of TCR beta chains, and the association was replicated in an independent cohort. Linkage disequilibrium might explain the correlated functional status among segregating V segments, but an unknown experimental factor could not be ruled out. Most TCR sequences were observed very rarely across donors, whereas some public TCRs were present in many individuals. HLA typing was unavailable for some donors at each locus, so association tests used only the typed subset. Sequencing depth was assumed to be roughly uniform across donors in the presence/absence analyses, though that assumption may not hold. The study gave a list of over 150 TCR beta chains associated with cytomegalovirus. CMV serostatus was the only immune exposure information available for the cohort. In a later analysis, TCR association rates were found to vary across HLA loci, with the most associated TCRs seen for DRB1 alleles and the fewest for HLA-C alleles. When HLA alleles, especially DR and DQ, strongly co-occurred, TCR associations were difficult to assign to individual alleles. This cohort had only TCR beta chains sequenced, and the lack of alpha or paired-chain data limited which features could be detected. An earlier analysis of approximately 590 of the donors showed that most TCR beta V segments appeared in productive rearrangements either about 87% or about 30% of the time, which broadly matched IMGT annotations. The classifier was reported to diagnose cytomegalovirus status with high specificity and sensitivity in both the original and validation cohorts. In a later analysis, most CMV-associated TCR beta chains were found to appear HLA-restricted, with HLA associations seemingly driven largely by CMV exposure. A further reported finding was that TCR beta sequences accurately predicted the HLA-A and HLA-B alleles for most subjects in the first cohort. A group of highly shared sequence variants was considered likely to be a technical artifact of the sequencing pipeline. Seventeen rarely observed V segments, including chromosome 9 orphons, were excluded from the earlier analysis of a few hundred of the donors because counts were too low.

The cohort consisted of 650 to 850 healthy bone marrow donors. At the time of sampling, every cohort member was nominally healthy, though immune exposures that went unrecorded were likely present. The donor was CMV seropositive and was included in the group of 250 to 300 seropositive cohort members. Every donor gave a peripheral blood sample, and the peripheral blood mononuclear cells from that sample were used for TCR beta sequencing. Genomic DNA extraction from the blood cell samples was performed with the Qiagen DNeasy Blood Extraction Kit. Concerning this clone itself: No cognate antigen has been identified for it. No much larger clonotype is one base removed from it; base qualities were not supplied.

The library was built by means of the immunoSEQ multiplex PCR assay. A mixture of 60 forward primers for TCR Vbeta segments and 13 reverse primers for TCR Jbeta segments was used in the multiplex PCR. A multiplex PCR assay on genomic DNA amplified the CDR3 region of rearranged TCR beta genes. The amplified TCR beta libraries were sequenced on the Illumina HiSeq System as 87-base-pair reads. In the paper's pipeline: A later analysis tallied roughly 78 million unique TCR beta chains across the 600 to 700 repertoires, and some 10 million of those chains were shared by two or more donors. Raw reads were error-corrected and collapsed into unique sequences by a nearest-neighbor algorithm in which closely related sequences were merged to remove PCR and sequencing errors. V, D and J gene segments were assigned by aligning CDR3 sequences to IMGT reference sequences. For a sequence to be retained, a match of at least six nucleotides was required to both a V gene segment and a J gene segment. Rearrangements were classified as productive when the CDR3 lacked stop codons and remained in frame with V and J, and all other rearrangements were classified as non-productive. Following IMGT convention, CDR3 was defined as the stretch from the second conserved V-encoded cysteine to the conserved J-encoded phenylalanine. Sequences without an unambiguous match to a single V gene segment were excluded from the earlier analysis of 587 of the donors. In an earlier analysis of 587 of the donors, V segments were called functional above 56.7% productive rearrangements and were called segregating when the between-donor standard deviation exceeded 5%. A statistical classification framework was built to diagnose cytomegalovirus status from the catalog of TCR beta chain sequences. V and J gene assignment, in a later analysis, came from comparing TCR nucleotide sequences with IMGT/GENE-DB human TR gene sequences. Using the TCRdist pipeline, a later analysis assigned CDR3 sequences along with most-parsimonious VDJ recombination scenarios. A later analysis defined each TCR beta chain by its CDR3 amino acid sequence plus V-gene family, and excluded reads lacking a unique V-gene family. As a way to deal with suspected cross-contamination and a sequencing artifact, a later analysis dropped hundreds of nucleotide sequences that were highly shared and had low generation probability. In a later analysis, a clonal expansion index for each public chain was calculated from normalized within-repertoire ranks of inferred template counts. In a later analysis, generation probabilities were computed using a VDJ recombination model fitted to out-of-frame rearrangements, and the results were checked against IGoR. In a later analysis, hypergeometric tests were used to score TCR-TCR, TCR-HLA and TCR-CMV co-occurrence, with a repertoire-size bias correction applied to TCR pairs. A later analysis estimated false discovery rates by permuting HLA or CMV assignments 20 times. In a later analysis, co-occurring TCRs were grouped using DBSCAN, and TCRdist sequence similarity was added for clustering within HLA-allele-positive subsets. Co-occurrence clustering excluded repertoires with fewer than 30,000 or more than 120,000 public chains, plus five with anomalous nucleotide sharing. Held by TCRdb, this immuneACCESS table contains in-frame sequences only and omits some clones. Under half of the omission traces to an unresolved V gene where checked; the cause of the rest is unknown. That table supplies the V and J calls and clone size; D and trimming were determined from the DNA. A total of nearly 110,000 clones appear in this sample, roughly 70% of them only once. The top ten constitute around 2.8% of the sample.

Compared with germline, V lacks 5 bases and J lacks 5 bases; bases without a gene match: 11. The germline V gene yields SNHLY for CDR1 and FYNNEI for CDR2. Reading from cysteine to phenylalanine, the CDR3 counts 16 amino acids. Only CDR3 DNA is held: 48 bases, read in frame from base 1. The TCR sequence derives from a male donor in good health and CMV-seropositive. Material for sequencing was PBMCs. The chain was built from TRBV2 and TRBJ2-5; 10 bases in the junction line up with TRBD1. At the DNA level, the sequence is TGTGCCAGCAGTTTCCGGGACAGGGGCCGGGGGGAGACCCAGTACTTC. Translated, this is CASSFRDRGRGETQYF.